The 8 T cell receptor beta chains below were found in one sample sequenced in a study of blood T cell repertoires in COVID-19 (dated by TCRdb to about 2020). To prepare the library, the immunoSEQ multiplex PCR assay was applied. TCRdb retrieved this table from immuneACCESS and kept in-frame rearrangements only. Not all clones are present; in checked studies, unresolved V genes account for under half, and no reason is known for the remainder. This sample gives about 340,000 clones in total; approximately 82% of them show up just once. About 2.7% of the sample belongs to the ten largest clones. Material: peripheral blood. The source of these receptors is a man aged 25-45 years with active or convalescent COVID-19.

This clone appeared once. The chain recombines TRBV27 with TRBJ1-6; D is uncertain. CDR1 is MNHEY, CDR2 SMNVEV, per germline (reference sequence). The CDR3 has 14 residues. Trimming removed 7 bases from V and 9 bases from J, with 16 bases in between. CDR3 sequence reads: CASKNLISSSPLHF. CDR3 nucleotide sequence: TGTGCCAGCAAAAACTTAATTTCTAGTTCACCCCTCCACTTT.

The chain links TRBV24-1 to TRBJ2-1, with 7 bases lining up with TRBD2. Germline values: CDR1 KGHDR, CDR2 SFDVKD. V lost 7 bases, J lost 3 bases, and 2 bases stayed unmatched. The CDR3 is 13 amino acids. Here the CDR3 reads CATSGDYYNEQFF. The DNA of the CDR3 is TGTGCCACCAGCGGGGACTACTACAATGAGCAGTTCTTC.

The chain combines TRBV11-2 with TRBJ2-5; TRBD2 aligns across 10 bases. The germline V gene encodes CDR1 SGHAT and CDR2 FQNNGV. V trimming: 1 base; J trimming: 5 bases; junction bases outside the gene matches: 4. The CDR3 totals 15 residues. This CDR3 is CASSLGAGGSETQYF. CDR3 sequence (DNA): TGTGCCAGCAGCTTAGGAGCGGGGGGGTCCGAGACCCAGTACTTC.

The chain employs TRBV4-1 and TRBJ1-1; TRBD1 matches at 8 bases. The CDR3 extends over 13 amino acids. Trimming removed 5 bases from V and 3 bases from J; junction bases left unmatched: 2. Germline CDR1 MGHRA, CDR2 YSYEKL. The CDR3 is CASSNRGYTEAFF. CDR3 DNA: TGCGCCAGCAGCAACAGGGGGTACACTGAAGCTTTCTTT.

The chain employs TRBV30 and TRBJ1-1; D perhaps matches TRBD1 (6 bases). Looked up from germline, CDR1 is GTSNPN and CDR2 is SVGIG (reference sequence). The CDR3 contains 12 residues. V was cut by 2 bases and J by 7 bases, with 11 bases left in between. CDR3 sequence reads: CAWSWGGIEAFF. CDR3 bases: TGTGCCTGGAGTTGGGGGGGCATTGAAGCTTTCTTT.

The genes are TRBV3-1 (or the pseudogene TRBV3-2) and TRBJ1-2; D remains ambiguous. The CDR3 runs 14 residues. With 1 base removed from V and 2 bases from J, the gap between germline ends came to 8 bases. Germline loops: CDR1 LGHDT, CDR2 YNNKEL (reference sequence). CDR3 in DNA: TGTGCCAGCAGCCAAGGTGCAGTCAACTATGGCTACACCTTC. Translation: CASSQGAVNYGYTF.

The chain is built from TRBV9 and TRBJ1-6; weak D call: TRBD1 (6 bases). Germline loops: CDR1 SGDLS, CDR2 YYNGEE. Deletions cut 4 bases from V and 6 bases from J, with 14 bases between. The CDR3 totals 15 residues. The CDR3 nucleotides read TGTGCCAGCAGCACGACAGGAACGGGTAATTCACCCCTCCACTTT. This gives the protein CASSTTGTGNSPLHF.

The rearrangement joins TRBV9 to TRBJ1-1, with D tentatively TRBD1 (6 bases). V was pared by 6 bases and J by 8 bases, with 17 bases between. This CDR3 region has 13 residues. Per the germline V gene, CDR1 is SGDLS and CDR2 is YYNGEE. The CDR3 DNA reads as TGTGCCAGCACCTTTAGAGGGGGATACGAAGCTTTCTTT. As protein: CASTFRGGYEAFF.